Shown below are 22 T cell receptor beta chains from a single sample sequenced in a study of shared clonotypes between healthy human individuals. TCRdb's copy holds only in-frame clones and misses some; the assay was immunoSEQ multiplex PCR. The sample gives 1,400,000 or so clones, approximately 98.5% of which show up once; around 0.33% is in the top ten. Sequences were obtained from naive CD4+ T cells sorted from blood. This sample's subset: CD45RA+ positively selected. The receptors were sampled from a man aged 25-45 years in good health.

The J gene is TRBJ1-2, the V gene TRBV7-2; no clear D. Germline CDR1 SGHTA, CDR2 FQGNSA. V shed 1 base and J shed 7 bases, with 7 bases lying between them. CDR3 length: 12 amino acids. The CDR3 DNA follows: TGTGCCAGCAGCTTAGTGTGGCCTGGCTACACCTTC. This gives the protein CASSLVWPGYTF.

J is TRBJ1-1 and V is TRBV18; D is undetermined. The CDR3 loop spans 13 amino acids. The germline V gene encodes CDR1 KGHSH and CDR2 LQKENI. The V gene lost 4 bases and the J gene lost 3 bases, with 9 bases spanning the gap. CDR3 amino acids: CASSLSGYTEAFF. Here the CDR3 DNA reads TGTGCCAGCTCACTCTCAGGATACACTGAAGCTTTCTTT.

This chain links TRBV29-1 with TRBJ2-7; the D gene is possibly TRBD2 (6 bases). V was cut by 0 bases and J by 2 bases, with 14 bases left in between. Germline assignment: CDR1 SQVTM and CDR2 ANQGSEA. This CDR3 contains 15 residues. The chain's CDR3 is CSVEDRGKVAYEQYF. The CDR3 nucleotides read TGCAGCGTTGAAGATCGGGGGAAAGTGGCCTACGAGCAGTACTTC.

This sequence joins TRBV27 and TRBJ1-5; D remains ambiguous. The CDR3 is 14 amino acids. The ends were cut back, 7 bases at V and 4 bases at J, with 14 bases in the middle. Germline V gives CDR1 MNHEY, CDR2 SMNVEV (reference sequence). Here the CDR3 reads CASNSQMGNQPQHF. The DNA for the CDR3 is TGTGCCAGCAACTCTCAGATGGGGAATCAGCCCCAGCATTTT.

A remark on this clone: The same CDR3 can be traced to other DNA sequences in this sample. The chain carries TRBV28 and TRBJ2-7; D is unclear. This CDR3 region has 10 residues. Per germline, CDR1 MDHEN and CDR2 SYDVKM. V was pared by 3 bases and J by 4 bases, with 1 base between. The CDR3 protein is CASSLYEQYF. In DNA form, the CDR3 reads TGTGCCAGCAGTTTGTACGAGCAGTACTTC.

V usage is TRBV10-1 and J usage is TRBJ2-7; 7 nucleotides match TRBD1. Germline V CDR1 and CDR2: WNHNN, SYGVQD (reference sequence). There are 17 residues in the CDR3. Trimming cost V 3 bases and J 0 bases; bases outside gene matches: 11. DNA of the CDR3: TGCGCCAGCAGTGAATTTACCCCCGGGACAGCCTCCTACGAGCAGTACTTC. It codes for CASSEFTPGTASYEQYF.

V gene TRBV12-2 combines with J gene TRBJ2-1; the table's D call of TRBD2 was not tested on the DNA. TRBV12-2 is recorded as a pseudogene. The CDR3 length is 19 residues. CDR3 nucleotide sequence: TGTGCAAGTCGTTCCCAACCACGCCAAGCGGGGGAAACGAACAATGAGCAGTTCTTC. Protein: CASRSQPRQAGETNNEQFF.

V usage is TRBV4-3 and J usage is TRBJ2-2, with 7 bases identical to TRBD1. Germline CDR1 LGHNA, CDR2 YSLEER. The length of the CDR3 is 19 residues. The V and J ends lost 3 bases and 0 bases, in that order; junction bases with no gene match: 13. CDR3 coding DNA: TGCGCCAGCAGCCAGGATCCTGGGAAGGGGGCGGCGAACACCGGGGAGCTGTTTTTT. Protein product: CASSQDPGKGAANTGELFF.

The genes are TRBV30 and TRBJ2-5; the D is unclear. The CDR3 has 12 amino acids. V dropped 3 bases and J dropped 3 bases, with 8 bases sitting between them. Germline values: CDR1 GTSNPN, CDR2 SVGIG (reference sequence). The CDR3 protein is CAWRRKKETQYF. The CDR3 DNA follows: TGTGCCTGGAGACGGAAAAAAGAGACCCAGTACTTC.

The chain employs TRBV7-2 and TRBJ2-5, with D tentatively TRBD2 (5 bases). CDR3 size: 14 residues. The V gene's germline CDR1 is SGHTA and CDR2 FQGNSA. The ends were cut back, 3 bases at V and 4 bases at J, with 12 bases in the middle. The CDR3 protein is CASSFSASPETQYF. The CDR3 region has the DNA TGTGCCAGCAGCTTTTCCGCTAGCCCAGAGACCCAGTACTTC.

The V gene is TRBV11-3, the J gene TRBJ2-2; 7 positions match TRBD2. The CDR3 has 15 amino acids. Germline V lookup: CDR1 SGHNT, CDR2 YENEEA. Trimming at V came to 3 bases and at J to 1 base, leaving 2 bases not matched to a gene. The CDR3, as DNA: TGTGCCAGCAGCTTCGCGGGAGTGAACACCGGGGAGCTGTTTTTT. Translated: CASSFAGVNTGELFF.

The CDR3 sequence is CASSIREGTEAFF. Here the CDR3 DNA reads TGTGCCAGCAGCATTAGGGAGGGGACTGAAGCTTTCTTT. The chain uses TRBV7-9 and TRBJ1-1, with a weak D call TRBD1 (5 bases). The V gene's germline CDR1 is SEHNR and CDR2 FQNEAQ (reference sequence). The CDR3 is made up of 13 amino acids. The V end was cut by 5 bases, the J end by 5 bases, with 12 bases between.

For this clone: This CDR3 is also generated by other DNA sequences in the sample. This rearrangement joins TRBV5-6 to TRBJ1-1; no reliable D call. Germline V gene data show CDR1 as SGHDT and CDR2 as YYEEEE. There are 13 residues in the CDR3. Trimming took off 0 bases at V and 0 bases at J, with 3 bases between the two ends. CDR3 in amino acids: CASSLVVNTEAFF. The CDR3 nucleotides read TGTGCCAGCAGCTTGGTTGTGAACACTGAAGCTTTCTTT.

The chain carries TRBV7-2 and TRBJ2-7, with 8 bases lining up with TRBD2. The CDR3 is 17 amino acids. Germline lookup yields CDR1 SGHTA and CDR2 FQGNSA. The V and J ends lost 5 bases and 4 bases, in that order; junction bases with no gene match: 16. The CDR3 loop is CASSPRGGAGGRYEQYF. Here the CDR3 DNA reads TGTGCCAGCAGCCCCCGGGGGGGTGCGGGAGGTCGGTACGAGCAGTACTTC.

This chain connects TRBV27 to TRBJ2-5; the match to TRBD2 covers 7 bases. CDR1 MNHEY and CDR2 SMNVEV come from the germline V gene (reference sequence). The CDR3 loop spans 14 amino acids. V lost 6 bases and J lost 1; bases outside the gene matches: 5. The CDR3 spells CASRPGGGQETQYF. CDR3 DNA sequence: TGTGCCAGCAGACCCGGCGGGGGCCAAGAGACCCAGTACTTC.

The chain combines TRBV7-2 with TRBJ2-6, with unresolved D. The CDR3 is made up of 13 amino acids. Trimming took off 8 bases at V and 3 bases at J, with 8 bases between the two ends. Germline CDR1 is SGHTA and CDR2 is FQGNSA. The CDR3 loop is CASRVGGANVLTF. Here the CDR3 DNA reads TGTGCCAGCCGAGTGGGTGGGGCCAACGTCCTGACTTTC.

The chain couples TRBV7-2 to TRBJ2-2; D ambiguous. The germline V gene encodes CDR1 SGHTA and CDR2 FQGNSA. This CDR3 has 14 amino acids. Trimming took 7 bases from V and 3 from J, leaving 12 bases between them. CDR3 coding DNA: TGTGCCAGCACTGGTCTCACCTACACCGGGGAGCTGTTTTTT. Translation: CASTGLTYTGELFF.

In this sample, this clone turned up once. J is TRBJ1-2 and V is TRBV28; D not resolved. The V end was cut by 6 bases, the J end by 8 bases, with 16 bases between. This CDR3 spans 13 amino acids. From germline, CDR1 is MDHEN and CDR2 SYDVKM. In DNA, the CDR3 is TGTGCCAGCAGCCCGGCCAGGATCCGCGGCTACACCTTC. As protein: CASSPARIRGYTF.

The rearrangement links TRBV7-2 to TRBJ1-2, with 9 bases aligning to TRBD1. The CDR3 sequence is 15 residues long. Unmatched junction bases numbered 7, after V lost 0 bases and J lost 8 bases. The germline V gene encodes CDR1 SGHTA and CDR2 FQGNSA. The CDR3 coding sequence is TGTGCCAGCAGCTTAGCACAGGGACAGGGACGGGGCTACACCTTC. It yields the protein CASSLAQGQGRGYTF.

The V call is TRBV6-6, the J call TRBJ2-6; D is unresolved. Germline V lookup: CDR1 MNHNY, CDR2 SVGAGI (reference sequence). CDR3 length: 15 amino acids. Trimming stripped 2 bases from V and 0 bases from J, with 5 bases between. The CDR3 DNA reads TGTGCCAGCAGTTACACCACCTCTGGGGCCAACGTCCTGACTTTC. Amino acid sequence: CASSYTTSGANVLTF.

This chain joins TRBV5-1 and TRBJ2-1; TRBD1 is a possible D gene (5 bases). The CDR3 is 15 residues long. V was shortened by 7 bases and J by 8 bases, with 22 bases between the two germline ends. CDR1 SGHRS and CDR2 YFSETQ come from the germline V gene. This chain's CDR3 is CASGNPRQGRDEQFF. CDR3 DNA sequence: TGCGCCAGCGGGAACCCCAGGCAGGGTCGGGATGAGCAGTTCTTC. The variable domain in full, with the rest retrieved from reference TRBV5-1 and TRBJ2-1, is KAGVTQTPRYLIKTRGQQVTLSCSPISGHRSVSWYQQTPGQGLQFLFEYFSETQRNKGNFPGRFSGRQFSNSRSEMNVSTLELGDSALYLCASGNPRQGRDEQFFGPGTRLTVL.

The chain links TRBV28 to TRBJ2-7; 10 bases match TRBD2. Germline V gene lookup returns CDR1 MDHEN and CDR2 SYDVKM. With V trimmed by 5 bases and J by 1 base, 5 bases remained unmatched. The CDR3 is 15 residues long. The CDR3 loop reads CASSIGLAASYEQYF. The CDR3 region has the DNA TGTGCCAGCAGTATCGGACTAGCGGCATCCTACGAGCAGTACTTC. Using reference TRBV28 and TRBJ2-7 for the parts outside the CDR3, the full variable domain is DVKVTQSSRYLVKRTGEKVFLECVQDMDHENMFWYRQDPGLGLRLIYFSYDVKMKEKGDIPEGYSVSREKKERFSLILESASTNQTSMYLCASSIGLAASYEQYFGPGTRLTVT.